This T cell receptor (beta chain) was sequenced in a study of CD8 T cells in ankylosing spondylitis. Study-wide results and limits: Ankylosing spondylitis blood appeared to carry a characteristic TCR beta motif of under ten highly homologous variants. Disease-associated clones were CD8+ and fairly uncommon in peripheral blood.

A note on this clonotype: Its specificity is unknown.

The CDR3 is 16 residues long. CDR1 and CDR2 from the germline V gene are MGHRA and YSYEKL. V dropped 2 bases and J dropped 6; count of bases not matched to a gene: 5. TCRdb called the 5' RACE reads again in MiXCR, with one record for every CDR3 protein. The profile covers roughly 470,000 distinct CDR3 sequences, with 25% to 30% appearing a single time and approximately 1% taken by the ten largest. Sequencing was performed on blood, either unsorted or a sorted T cell fraction (not recorded which). The sequence derives from a male donor with ankylosing spondylitis. This chain uses TRBV4-1 with TRBJ2-1; 12 bases are shared with TRBD2. CDR3 sequence (DNA): TGCGCCAGCAGCCAACCAAGGACTAGCGGGATCAATGAGCAGTTCTTC. This codes for CASSQPRTSGINEQFF.